A single sample is the source of the 12 T cell receptor beta chains below, sequenced in a study of T cell clonotyping in hematopoietic cell transplantation. This table comes from immunoSEQ multiplex PCR, and its TCRdb copy is limited to in-frame clones, with some not included. This sample yields 35,000 to 45,000 clones, of which 94% are seen a single time; about 0.86% belongs to the top ten. The sample comprised peripheral blood mononuclear cells. The receptors here all came from a woman between 50 and 59 years old in good health. Some clones in this sample may be carry-over from other donors' samples.

This sequence joins TRBV19 and TRBJ2-1; TRBD2 matches at 11 bases. The germline gives CDR1 LNHDA, CDR2 SQIVND (reference sequence). V dropped 7 bases and J dropped 4; count of bases not matched to a gene: 12. The CDR3 runs to 17 residues. The CDR3 is CASTRLAGGRKYNEQFF. The CDR3 DNA sequence: TGTGCCAGTACTAGGTTAGCGGGGGGGCGAAAGTACAATGAGCAGTTCTTC.

V usage is TRBV7-2 and J usage is TRBJ2-2, with a tentative D call TRBD2 (6 bases). Germline CDR1 SGHTA, CDR2 FQGNSA. V shed 2 bases and J shed 2 bases, with 12 bases lying between them. CDR3 size: 16 residues. CDR3 in DNA: TGTGCCAGCAGCTTAAATGCGGGGCCAAACACCGGGGAGCTGTTTTTT. The encoded protein is CASSLNAGPNTGELFF.

This clone has just a few counts. The rearrangement joins TRBV2 to TRBJ1-5; unclear D gene. The CDR3 contains 13 residues. The ends were cut back, 2 bases at V and 4 bases at J, with 6 bases in the middle. CDR1 is SNHLY, CDR2 FYNNEI, per germline. The CDR3 spells CASSELRNQPQHF. DNA of the CDR3: TGTGCCAGCAGTGAACTTCGAAATCAGCCCCAGCATTTT.

The chain couples TRBV5-6 to TRBJ1-2, with 9 bases fitting TRBD1. Trimming removed 3 bases from V and 2 bases from J; junction bases left unmatched: 5. The CDR3 sequence is 15 residues long. Germline CDR1 is SGHDT and CDR2 is YYEEEE. The DNA of the CDR3 is TGTGCCAGCAGCTCACCGGACAGGGGAAACTATGGCTACACCTTC. Residues: CASSSPDRGNYGYTF.

The chain couples TRBV28 to TRBJ1-6; D is perhaps TRBD1 (5 bases). Germline V gives CDR1 MDHEN, CDR2 SYDVKM. The ends were cut back, 3 bases at V and 7 bases at J, with 16 bases in the middle. The CDR3 has 16 residues. CDR3 in DNA: TGTGCCAGCAGTTTCGGATCCCCAGGGCTGAATTCACCCCTCCACTTT. It encodes CASSFGSPGLNSPLHF.

J is TRBJ2-2 and V is TRBV2; unclear D gene. With 4 bases removed from V and 4 bases from J, the gap between germline ends came to 7 bases. CDR1 and CDR2 (germline): SNHLY, FYNNEI. This CDR3 has 13 amino acids. CDR3 residues: CASSVGPTGELFF. The CDR3 nucleotides read TGTGCCAGCAGTGTAGGGCCCACCGGGGAGCTGTTTTTT.

The CDR3 region has the DNA TGCGCCAGCAGCCAGGGTTGGGGAGCTTTCTTT. It specifies CASSQGWGAFF. This chain uses TRBV4-1 with TRBJ1-1; unclear D gene. V gave up 3 bases and J gave up 10 bases, with 9 bases separating them. The CDR3 length is 11 residues. Germline assignment: CDR1 MGHRA and CDR2 YSYEKL.

The chain links TRBV11-3 to TRBJ1-2; TRBD1 matches 8 bases. The CDR3 sequence is 14 residues long. Germline loops: CDR1 SGHNT, CDR2 YENEEA. Losses at the gene ends were 3 bases for V and 8 bases for J; bases not matched to a gene: 8. The CDR3 bases are TGTGCCAGCAGCTTTGGACAGGGCCTGGGGGGCTACACCTTC. Encoded protein: CASSFGQGLGGYTF. The full variable domain, with the rest looked up from reference TRBV11-3 and TRBJ1-2, is EAGVVQSPRYKIIEKKQPVAFWCNPISGHNTLYWYLQNLGQGPELLIRYENEEAVDDSQLPKDRFSAERLKGVDSTLKIQPAELGDSAVYLCASSFGQGLGGYTFGSGTRLTVV.

The V and J genes are TRBV5-8 and TRBJ2-1; tentative D call: TRBD2 (6 bases). The CDR3 is made up of 15 amino acids. Trimming pared 4 bases from V and 2 bases from J, leaving 13 bases between. The germline CDR1 and CDR2 sequences are SGHTS and YDEGEE. The CDR3, as DNA: TGTGCCAGCAGCCAAGGAGGGGAGCCCTACAATGAGCAGTTCTTC. Translating gives CASSQGGEPYNEQFF.

The chain combines TRBV6-5 with TRBJ2-7, with 9 bases identical to TRBD1. The CDR3 has 13 amino acids. V dropped 6 bases and J dropped 4; count of bases not matched to a gene: 4. Germline loops: CDR1 MNHEY, CDR2 SVGAGI. CDR3 DNA sequence: TGTGCCAGCAGGGGGACAGGGAGGTACGAGCAGTACTTC. Translation: CASRGTGRYEQYF.

The CDR3 spells CASSLSRIGLAGGNEQFF. The CDR3 DNA reads as TGTGCCAGCAGCTTAAGTAGGATCGGACTAGCGGGGGGAAATGAGCAGTTCTTC. The J gene is TRBJ2-1, the V gene TRBV11-3; TRBD2 aligns across 14 bases. With 2 bases clipped from V and 7 bases from J, the junction kept 10 bases outside the gene matches. Germline-derived CDR1 and CDR2 are SGHNT and YENEEA. CDR3 length: 18 residues.

The genes are TRBV9 and TRBJ1-1; no clear D. In germline, CDR1 is SGDLS, CDR2 YYNGEE. Trimming removed 0 bases at V and 1 base at J, with 7 bases between. The CDR3 is 14 amino acids. This chain's CDR3 is CASSVAWGNTEAFF. The DNA for the CDR3 is TGTGCCAGCAGCGTAGCTTGGGGGAACACTGAAGCTTTCTTT.